This passage covers 23 T cell receptor beta chains from one sample sequenced in a study of blood T cell repertoires in COVID-19 (dated by TCRdb to about 2020). Library method: the immunoSEQ multiplex PCR assay. The immuneACCESS repertoire file appears here via TCRdb, limited to in-frame rearrangements. These files lack a portion of the clones; in checked studies, under half of the deficit traces to unresolved V genes, and the cause of the others is not known. The sample has 150,000 to 190,000 clones on record, approximately 86% of them singletons. 2% to 3% of the sample is held by the ten biggest clonotypes. Source material: peripheral blood. These receptors originate from a woman between 65 and 79 years old with acute or convalescent COVID-19.

This clone was counted at least ten times. J is TRBJ2-6 and V is TRBV19; TRBD1 matches at 7 bases. The CDR3 spans 19 residues. The germline V gene encodes CDR1 LNHDA and CDR2 SQIVND (reference sequence). J gave up 0 bases and V 5 bases, and 13 bases lay outside the gene matches. The CDR3 is CASSRKHPGQSSGANVLTF. The CDR3 DNA follows: TGTGCCAGTAGTCGAAAACACCCGGGACAGAGCTCTGGGGCCAACGTCCTGACTTTC. Combining the CDR3 with reference TRBV19 and TRBJ2-6 gives the whole variable domain DGGITQSPKYLFRKEGQNVTLSCEQNLNHDAMYWYRQDPGQGLRLIYYSQIVNDFQKGDIAEGYSVSREKKESFPLTVTSAQKNPTAFYLCASSRKHPGQSSGANVLTFGAGSRLTVL.

This chain uses TRBV7-6 with TRBJ2-3; D might be TRBD2 (6 bases). V was pared by 3 bases and J by 0 bases, with 13 bases between. This CDR3 is 16 amino acids long. Germline-derived CDR1 and CDR2 are SGHVS and FNYEAQ. As DNA, the CDR3 is TGTGCCAGCAGCTTGGATACTAGCCTGAGCACAGATACGCAGTATTTT. Its protein is CASSLDTSLSTDTQYF. The complete variable domain, with remaining parts taken from reference TRBV7-6 and TRBJ2-3, reads GAGVSQSPRYKVTKRGQDVALRCDPISGHVSLYWYRQALGQGPEFLTYFNYEAQQDKSGLPNDRFSAERPEGSISTLTIQRTEQRDSAMYRCASSLDTSLSTDTQYFGPGTRLTVL.

This rearrangement joins TRBV7-9 to TRBJ2-1; 7 bases align to TRBD2. CDR1 is SEHNR and CDR2 is FQNEAQ in the germline V gene (reference sequence). Trimming removed 11 bases from V and 10 bases from J; junction bases left unmatched: 17. CDR3 size: 14 residues. The CDR3: CASIGSGPTGEQFF. CDR3 coding DNA: TGTGCCTCCATCGGTAGCGGGCCCACTGGGGAGCAGTTCTTC.

The V gene is TRBV3-1 (or the pseudogene TRBV3-2), the J gene TRBJ1-2; no firm D call. CDR1 and CDR2 from the germline V gene are LGHDT and YNNKEL (reference sequence). With 0 bases removed from V and 7 bases from J, the gap between germline ends came to 9 bases. The CDR3 totals 13 residues. The CDR3 loop is CASSQEAVLGYTF. The CDR3 DNA reads TGTGCCAGCAGCCAAGAAGCTGTACTTGGCTACACCTTC.

The rearrangement links TRBV27 to TRBJ2-7; weak D call: TRBD2 (5 bases). V was clipped by 5 bases and J by 3 bases, with 14 bases between them. The germline gives CDR1 MNHEY, CDR2 SMNVEV (reference sequence). CDR3 length: 14 amino acids. CDR3 protein: CASSLRPGIYEQYV. The CDR3 coding sequence is TGTGCCAGCAGTCTAAGGCCCGGGATCTACGAGCAGTACGTC.

The chain joins TRBV5-5 to TRBJ2-7; a possible D gene is TRBD2 (5 bases). Germline values: CDR1 SGHKS, CDR2 YYEKEE (reference sequence). This CDR3 region has 14 residues. Trimming shortened V by 4 bases and J by 4 bases, and 15 bases separated the two germline ends. The CDR3 coding sequence is TGTGCCAGCAGCCCGACGGACTTCGCTTACGAGCAGTACGTC. It is translated as CASSPTDFAYEQYV.

To note about this clone: The germline gene is not matched at one end of the junction; a read error may be the cause. V is TRBV20-1 and J is TRBJ1-2, with D tentatively TRBD1 (6 bases). The CDR3 runs to 11 residues. Germline CDR1 is DFQATT and CDR2 is SNEGSKA (reference sequence). CDR3 sequence reads: CSASFRDTLPF. CDR3 sequence (DNA): TGCAGTGCTAGTTTCCGGGACACACTCCCATTC.

The rearrangement joins TRBV27 to TRBJ1-2; D is possibly TRBD1 (6 bases). The germline V gene has CDR1 MNHEY and CDR2 SMNVEV (reference sequence). V lost 0 bases and J 7 bases, leaving 9 bases between the germline ends. The CDR3 loop spans 13 amino acids. CDR3 region: CASSLSGGGGYTF. For the CDR3, the DNA is TGTGCCAGCAGTTTATCGGGAGGGGGTGGCTACACCTTC.

The V call is TRBV25-1, the J call TRBJ2-7, with 12 bases lining up with TRBD1. This CDR3 comprises 14 residues. Unmatched junction bases numbered 11, after V lost 8 bases and J lost 9 bases. Germline V gives CDR1 MGHDK, CDR2 SYGVNS. CDR3 sequence (DNA): TGTGCCAGCGGAACCCCCGGGACAGGGGGCAGGCAGTACTTC. Amino acids: CASGTPGTGGRQYF.

The chain combines TRBV6-5 with TRBJ2-1; 10 bases map to TRBD2. Germline lookup yields CDR1 MNHEY and CDR2 SVGAGI. V shed 10 bases and J 9 bases; nucleotides not matched to a gene: 3. The CDR3 contains 11 residues. The CDR3 here is CATAGGTEQFF. In DNA form, the CDR3 reads TGTGCCACAGCGGGGGGGACTGAGCAGTTCTTC.

CDR3 loop: CASSQAGGGLEKLFF. CDR3 bases: TGCGCCAGCAGCCAAGCAGGAGGCGGCCTTGAAAAACTGTTTTTT. V gene TRBV4-3 combines with J gene TRBJ1-4, with D uncertain. Between the trimmed V and J ends, which lost 1 base and 7 bases, there was a span of 13 bases. Germline V CDR1 and CDR2: LGHNA, YSLEER. This CDR3 has 15 residues.

This chain links TRBV6-5 with TRBJ1-5; D possibly corresponds to TRBD1 (6 bases). V lost 6 bases and J lost 6, with 15 bases in between. Germline CDR1 reads MNHEY; CDR2 reads SVGAGI. The CDR3 has 14 residues. Written as DNA, the CDR3 is TGTGCCAGCAGCGACTACAGGGATTTTCAGCCCCAGCATTTT. This codes for CASSDYRDFQPQHF.

The rearrangement uses TRBV5-1 and TRBJ1-2; D is uncertain. V was clipped by 0 bases and J by 8 bases, with 11 bases between them. Germline lookup yields CDR1 SGHRS and CDR2 YFSETQ. The CDR3 extends over 13 amino acids. CDR3 sequence: CASSLERIRGYTF. The CDR3 coding sequence is TGCGCCAGCAGCTTGGAGAGGATTCGCGGCTACACCTTC.

This chain uses TRBV11-1 with TRBJ2-3; 8 bases align to TRBD2. This CDR3 spans 13 amino acids. With 5 bases clipped from V and 4 bases from J, the junction kept 2 bases outside the gene matches. Per the germline V gene, CDR1 is SGHAT and CDR2 is FQDESV (reference sequence). As DNA, the CDR3 is TGTGCCAGCAGCCCCGGGGGGGCAGATACGCAGTATTTT. It specifies CASSPGGADTQYF.

The chain carries TRBV6-1 and TRBJ2-3; D may be TRBD2 (7 bases). CDR3 length: 18 amino acids. The V gene lost 4 bases and the J gene lost 4 bases, with 24 bases spanning the gap. Germline-derived CDR1 and CDR2 are MNHNS and SASEGT. DNA for the CDR3: TGTGCCAGCAGTGTTTTAGGGGGGGCCTTAATTGCGCCAGATACGCAGTATTTT. Protein product: CASSVLGGALIAPDTQYF.

This chain links TRBV27 with TRBJ2-3; no firm D call. Germline V gene lookup returns CDR1 MNHEY and CDR2 SMNVEV (reference sequence). V lost 7 bases and J lost 1, with 15 bases in between. The CDR3 is made up of 15 amino acids. The CDR3 loop is CASMGPIGGTDTQYF. CDR3 sequence (DNA): TGTGCCAGCATGGGCCCAATCGGCGGCACAGATACGCAGTATTTT.

The CDR3 nucleotides read TGTGCCAGCAGCCTCACCCCTAGGGGGAACAGCTATGGCTACACCTTC. This sequence encodes CASSLTPRGNSYGYTF. The chain employs TRBV11-2 and TRBJ1-2, with D possibly TRBD1 on 6 matching bases. The germline V and J ends were trimmed by 5 bases and 4 bases, with 20 bases remaining between them. The CDR3 contains 16 residues. Germline loops: CDR1 SGHAT, CDR2 FQNNGV.

The V and J genes are TRBV5-4 and TRBJ1-1, with D unresolved. V lost 2 bases to trimming and J lost 4 bases, with 9 bases between them. This CDR3 has 13 residues. Germline V gives CDR1 SGHNT, CDR2 YYREEE (reference sequence). This CDR3 reads CASSLQSGTEAFF. CDR3 nucleotide sequence: TGTGCCAGCAGCTTACAGAGCGGCACTGAAGCTTTCTTT.

J is TRBJ1-2 and V is TRBV3-1 (or the pseudogene TRBV3-2); D perhaps matches TRBD1 (5 bases). The V and J ends lost 4 bases and 4 bases respectively, with 16 bases between them. The CDR3 length is 15 residues. Germline-derived CDR1 and CDR2 are LGHDT and YNNKEL (reference sequence). The DNA for the CDR3 is TGTGCCAGCAGCCTACATGGGAGCGGGGGCTATGGCTACACCTTC. It is translated as CASSLHGSGGYGYTF.

The chain joins TRBV3-1 (or the pseudogene TRBV3-2) to TRBJ2-1; TRBD2 is a possible D gene (6 bases). Trimming took 4 bases from V and 0 from J, leaving 10 bases between them. This CDR3 has 15 residues. Germline V lookup: CDR1 LGHDT, CDR2 YNNKEL (reference sequence). For the CDR3, the DNA is TGTGCCAGCAGCCTATTGGGACTCTCCTACAATGAGCAGTTCTTC. This codes for CASSLLGLSYNEQFF.

The V and J genes are TRBV19 and TRBJ1-3, with D hard to call. Germline V CDR1 and CDR2: LNHDA, SQIVND (reference sequence). V lost 1 base to trimming and J lost 0 bases, with 10 bases between them. The CDR3 totals 16 residues. CDR3 sequence reads: CASSIVGGYSGNTIYF. Written as DNA, the CDR3 is TGTGCCAGTAGTATAGTAGGCGGTTACTCTGGAAACACCATATATTTT.

This clone was found once. This rearrangement joins TRBV19 to TRBJ1-3; no reliable D call. The CDR3 is made up of 14 amino acids. Per the germline V gene, CDR1 is LNHDA and CDR2 is SQIVND (reference sequence). Trimming took off 7 bases at V and 0 bases at J, with 10 bases between the two ends. This CDR3 is CASTRPSSGNTIYF. The CDR3 bases are TGTGCCAGTACCAGGCCGAGCTCTGGAAACACCATATATTTT.

J is TRBJ1-2 and V is TRBV28; 10 bases line up with TRBD1. The CDR3 covers 15 residues. V was clipped by 6 bases and J by 11 bases; unmatched bases: 15. Germline loops: CDR1 MDHEN, CDR2 SYDVKM. The CDR3 region is CASRSSDRGRYPYTF. The CDR3, as DNA: TGTGCCAGCAGGTCCTCAGACAGGGGGCGTTACCCGTACACCTTC.